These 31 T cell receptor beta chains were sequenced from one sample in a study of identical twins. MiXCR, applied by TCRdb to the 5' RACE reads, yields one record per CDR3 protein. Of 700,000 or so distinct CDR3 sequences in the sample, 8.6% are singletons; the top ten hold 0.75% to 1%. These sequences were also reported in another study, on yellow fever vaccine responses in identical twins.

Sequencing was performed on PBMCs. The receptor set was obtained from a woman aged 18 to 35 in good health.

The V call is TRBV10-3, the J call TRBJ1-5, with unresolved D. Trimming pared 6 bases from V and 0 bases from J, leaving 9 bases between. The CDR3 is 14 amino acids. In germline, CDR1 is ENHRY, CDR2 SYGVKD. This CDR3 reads CAIRNMGSNQPQHF. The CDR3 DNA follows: TGTGCCATCAGGAATATGGGTAGCAATCAGCCCCAGCATTTT.

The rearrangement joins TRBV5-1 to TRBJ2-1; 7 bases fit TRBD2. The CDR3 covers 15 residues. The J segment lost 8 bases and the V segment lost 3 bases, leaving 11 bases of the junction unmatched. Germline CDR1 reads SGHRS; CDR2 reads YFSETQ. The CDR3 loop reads CASSSTGLAAHEQFF. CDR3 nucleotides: TGCGCCAGCAGCTCCACGGGCCTAGCGGCCCATGAGCAGTTCTTC.

CDR3 nucleotides: TGCAGCGTTGTGGGACAGGGTCTCTACGAGCAGTACTTC. Its translation is CSVVGQGLYEQYF. V is TRBV29-1 and J is TRBJ2-7; 9 bases align to TRBD1. Germline V gives CDR1 SQVTM, CDR2 ANQGSEA. The CDR3 is 13 amino acids. The ends lost 4 bases at V and 3 bases at J; junction bases unmatched: 4.

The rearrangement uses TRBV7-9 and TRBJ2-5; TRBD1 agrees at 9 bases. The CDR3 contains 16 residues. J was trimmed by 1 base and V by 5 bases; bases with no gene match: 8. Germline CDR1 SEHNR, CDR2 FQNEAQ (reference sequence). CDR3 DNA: TGTGCCAGCAGCCATAAACCGGGACAGGGCCAAGAGACCCAGTACTTC. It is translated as CASSHKPGQGQETQYF.

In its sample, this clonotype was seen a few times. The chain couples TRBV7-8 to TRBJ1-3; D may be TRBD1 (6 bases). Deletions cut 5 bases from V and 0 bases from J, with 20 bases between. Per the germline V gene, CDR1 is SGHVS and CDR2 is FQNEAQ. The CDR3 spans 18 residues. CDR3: CASSLRDKSQSSGNTIYF. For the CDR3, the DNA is TGTGCCAGCAGCCTCCGGGACAAATCTCAGAGCTCTGGAAACACCATATATTTT.

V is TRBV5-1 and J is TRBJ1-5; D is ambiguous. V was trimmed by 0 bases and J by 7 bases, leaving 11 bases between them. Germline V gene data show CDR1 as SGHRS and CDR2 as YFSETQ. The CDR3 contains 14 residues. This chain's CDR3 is CASSLDGVAQPQHF. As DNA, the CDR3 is TGCGCCAGCAGCTTGGACGGTGTAGCGCAGCCCCAGCATTTT.

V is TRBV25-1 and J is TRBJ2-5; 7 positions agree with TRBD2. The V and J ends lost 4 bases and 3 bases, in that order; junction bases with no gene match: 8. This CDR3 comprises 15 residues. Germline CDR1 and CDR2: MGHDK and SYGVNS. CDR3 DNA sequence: TGTGCCAGCAGTGGAGGCGGGAGTCGGAAAGAGACCCAGTACTTC. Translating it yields CASSGGGSRKETQYF.

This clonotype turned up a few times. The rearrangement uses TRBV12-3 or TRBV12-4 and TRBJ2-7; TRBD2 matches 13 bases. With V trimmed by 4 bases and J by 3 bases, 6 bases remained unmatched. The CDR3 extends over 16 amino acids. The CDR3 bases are TGTGCCAGCAGTTCGAGGACTAGCGGGAGTCGCTACGAGCAGTACTTC. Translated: CASSSRTSGSRYEQYF.

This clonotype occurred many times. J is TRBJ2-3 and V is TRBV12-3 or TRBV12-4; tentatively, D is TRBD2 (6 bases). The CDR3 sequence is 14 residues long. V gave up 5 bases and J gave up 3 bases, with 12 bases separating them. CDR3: CASSDGGRTDTQYF. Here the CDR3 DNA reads TGTGCCAGCAGTGACGGGGGTAGAACAGATACGCAGTATTTT.

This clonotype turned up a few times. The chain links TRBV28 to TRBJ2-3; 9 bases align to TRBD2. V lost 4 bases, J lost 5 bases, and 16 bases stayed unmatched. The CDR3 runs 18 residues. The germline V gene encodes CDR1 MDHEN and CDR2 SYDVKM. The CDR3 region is CASSSYGLASLMGDTQYF. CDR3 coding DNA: TGTGCCAGCAGTTCGTACGGACTAGCGTCCCTCATGGGAGATACGCAGTATTTT. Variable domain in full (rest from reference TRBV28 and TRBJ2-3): DVKVTQSSRYLVKRTGEKVFLECVQDMDHENMFWYRQDPGLGLRLIYFSYDVKMKEKGDIPEGYSVSREKKERFSLILESASTNQTSMYLCASSSYGLASLMGDTQYFGPGTRLTVL.

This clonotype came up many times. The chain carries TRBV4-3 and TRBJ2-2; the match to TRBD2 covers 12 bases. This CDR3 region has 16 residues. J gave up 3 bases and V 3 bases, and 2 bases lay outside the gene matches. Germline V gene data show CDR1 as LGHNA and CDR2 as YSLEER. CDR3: CASSHLAGGDTGELFF. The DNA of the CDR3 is TGCGCCAGCAGCCACCTAGCGGGAGGGGACACCGGGGAGCTGTTTTTT.

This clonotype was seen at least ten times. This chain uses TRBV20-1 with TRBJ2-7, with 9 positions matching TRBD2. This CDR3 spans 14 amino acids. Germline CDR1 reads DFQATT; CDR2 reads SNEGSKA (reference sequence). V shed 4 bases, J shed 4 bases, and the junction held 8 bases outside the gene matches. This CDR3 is CSATVGTSYYEQYF. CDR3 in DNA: TGCAGTGCTACGGTAGGGACTAGCTATTACGAGCAGTACTTC.

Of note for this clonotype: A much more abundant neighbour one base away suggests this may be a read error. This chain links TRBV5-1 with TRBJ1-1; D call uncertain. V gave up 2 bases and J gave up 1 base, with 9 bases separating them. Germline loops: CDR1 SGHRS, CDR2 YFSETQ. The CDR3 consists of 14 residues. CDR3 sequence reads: CASSFEQQNTEAFF. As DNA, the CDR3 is TGCGCCAGCAGCTTCGAACAGCAGAACACTGAAGCTTTCTTT.

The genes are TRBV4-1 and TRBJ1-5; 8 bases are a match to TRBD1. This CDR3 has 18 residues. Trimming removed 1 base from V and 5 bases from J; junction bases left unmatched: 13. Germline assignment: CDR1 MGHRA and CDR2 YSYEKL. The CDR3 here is CASSQVGDRTGSHQPQHF. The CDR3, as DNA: TGCGCCAGCAGCCAAGTTGGGGATAGGACAGGGAGCCATCAGCCCCAGCATTTT.

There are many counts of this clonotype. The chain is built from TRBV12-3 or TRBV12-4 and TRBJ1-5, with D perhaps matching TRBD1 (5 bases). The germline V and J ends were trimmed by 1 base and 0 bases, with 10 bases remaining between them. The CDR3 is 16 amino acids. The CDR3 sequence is CASSLGGVYSNQPQHF. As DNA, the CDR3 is TGTGCCAGCAGTTTAGGGGGCGTATATAGCAATCAGCCCCAGCATTTT.

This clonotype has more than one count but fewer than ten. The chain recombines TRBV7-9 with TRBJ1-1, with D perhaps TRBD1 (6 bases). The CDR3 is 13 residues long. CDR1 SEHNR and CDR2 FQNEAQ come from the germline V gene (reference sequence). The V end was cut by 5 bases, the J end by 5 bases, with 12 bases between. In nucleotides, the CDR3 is TGTGCCAGCAGCCCCGCGGGGGCGACTGAAGCTTTCTTT. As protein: CASSPAGATEAFF.

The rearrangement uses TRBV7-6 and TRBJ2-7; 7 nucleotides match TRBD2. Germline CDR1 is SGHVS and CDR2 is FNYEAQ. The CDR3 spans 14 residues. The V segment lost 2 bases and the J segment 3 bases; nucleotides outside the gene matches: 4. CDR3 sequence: CASSLPAGNYEQYF. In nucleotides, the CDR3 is TGTGCCAGCAGCTTACCAGCGGGGAACTACGAGCAGTACTTC.

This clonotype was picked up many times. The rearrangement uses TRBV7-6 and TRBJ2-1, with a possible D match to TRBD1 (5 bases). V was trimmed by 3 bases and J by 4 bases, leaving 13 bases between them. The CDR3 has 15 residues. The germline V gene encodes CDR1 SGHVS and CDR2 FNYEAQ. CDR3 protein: CASSFRQNQYNEQFF. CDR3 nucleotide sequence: TGTGCCAGCAGCTTTCGACAGAACCAATACAATGAGCAGTTCTTC. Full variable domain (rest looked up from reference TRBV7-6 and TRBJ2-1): GAGVSQSPRYKVTKRGQDVALRCDPISGHVSLYWYRQALGQGPEFLTYFNYEAQQDKSGLPNDRFSAERPEGSISTLTIQRTEQRDSAMYRCASSFRQNQYNEQFFGPGTRLTVL.

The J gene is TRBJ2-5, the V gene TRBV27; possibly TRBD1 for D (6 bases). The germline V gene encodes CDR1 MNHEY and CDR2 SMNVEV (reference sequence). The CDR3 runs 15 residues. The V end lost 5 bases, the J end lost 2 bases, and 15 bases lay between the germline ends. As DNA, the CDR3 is TGTGCCAGCAGTCGGCTGGGACAACCACAAGAGACCCAGTACTTC. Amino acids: CASSRLGQPQETQYF.

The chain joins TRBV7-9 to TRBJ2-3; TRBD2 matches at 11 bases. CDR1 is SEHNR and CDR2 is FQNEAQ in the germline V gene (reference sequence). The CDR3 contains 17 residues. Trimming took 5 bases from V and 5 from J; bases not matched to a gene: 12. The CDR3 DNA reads TGTGCCAGCAGCCAAACAAGACCTACTAGCGGGGGAGATACGCAGTATTTT. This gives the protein CASSQTRPTSGGDTQYF. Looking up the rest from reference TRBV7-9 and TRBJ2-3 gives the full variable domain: DTGVSQNPRHKITKRGQNVTFRCDPISEHNRLYWYRQTLGQGPEFLTYFQNEAQLEKSRLLSDRFSAERPKGSFSTLEIQRTEQGDSAMYLCASSQTRPTSGGDTQYFGPGTRLTVL.

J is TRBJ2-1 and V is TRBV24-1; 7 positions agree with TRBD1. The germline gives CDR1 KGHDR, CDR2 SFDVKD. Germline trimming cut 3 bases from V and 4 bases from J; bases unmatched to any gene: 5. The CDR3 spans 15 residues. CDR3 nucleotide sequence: TGTGCCACCAGTGATCGACAGGGAAGGTACAATGAGCAGTTCTTC. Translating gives CATSDRQGRYNEQFF.

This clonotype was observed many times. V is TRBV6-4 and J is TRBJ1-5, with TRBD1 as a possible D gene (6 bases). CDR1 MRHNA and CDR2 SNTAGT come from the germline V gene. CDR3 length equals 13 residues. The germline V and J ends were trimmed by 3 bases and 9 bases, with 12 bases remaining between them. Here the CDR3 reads CASSEFTGSPQHF. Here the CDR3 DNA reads TGTGCCAGCAGTGAGTTCACAGGGTCGCCCCAGCATTTT.

The CDR3 loop reads CASSRRLAGERNTGELFF. The DNA for the CDR3 is TGTGCCAGCTCACGCCGACTAGCGGGAGAAAGAAACACCGGGGAGCTGTTTTTT. This chain joins TRBV18 and TRBJ2-2, with TRBD2 matching 12 bases. Trimming cost V 4 bases and J 2 bases; bases outside gene matches: 8. This CDR3 comprises 18 residues. Germline V gives CDR1 KGHSH, CDR2 LQKENI.

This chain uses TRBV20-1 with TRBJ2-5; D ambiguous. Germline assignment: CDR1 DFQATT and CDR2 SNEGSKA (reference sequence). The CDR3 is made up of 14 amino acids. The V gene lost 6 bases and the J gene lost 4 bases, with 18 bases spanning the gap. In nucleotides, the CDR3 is TGCAGTGCACTGAGGACGGCCGCAACAGAGACCCAGTACTTC. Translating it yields CSALRTAATETQYF.

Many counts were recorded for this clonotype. CDR3 in amino acids: CASSLGRYGELFF. DNA for the CDR3: TGTGCCAGCAGTTTAGGGAGATACGGGGAGCTGTTTTTT. This sequence joins TRBV12-3 or TRBV12-4 and TRBJ2-2; D is unclear. The V gene lost 1 base and the J gene lost 7 bases, with 7 bases spanning the gap. The CDR3 contains 13 residues.

CDR3 sequence reads: CASTMKRAGLADFTDTQYF. In DNA, the CDR3 is TGTGCCAGCACCATGAAGAGGGCGGGACTAGCGGATTTCACAGATACGCAGTATTTT. V gene TRBV2 combines with J gene TRBJ2-3, with TRBD2 matching 11 bases. J gave up 2 bases and V 7 bases, and 17 bases lay outside the gene matches. This CDR3 has 19 residues. Per germline, CDR1 SNHLY and CDR2 FYNNEI.

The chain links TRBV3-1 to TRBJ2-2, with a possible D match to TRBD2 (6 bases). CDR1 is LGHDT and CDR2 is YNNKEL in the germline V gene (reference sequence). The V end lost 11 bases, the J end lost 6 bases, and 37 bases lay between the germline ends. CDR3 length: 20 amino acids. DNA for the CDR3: TGTGCCTCCACCCAAGAGTCGCCGCGACTAGATCCTCCCCGCGCCGGGGAGCTGTTTTTT. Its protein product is CASTQESPRLDPPRAGELFF.

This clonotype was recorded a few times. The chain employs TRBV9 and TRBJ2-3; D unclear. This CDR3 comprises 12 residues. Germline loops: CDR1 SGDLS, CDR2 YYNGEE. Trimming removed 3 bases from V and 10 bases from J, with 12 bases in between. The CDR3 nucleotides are TGTGCCAGCAGCGGGACCACAATCCCGCAGTATTTT. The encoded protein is CASSGTTIPQYF.

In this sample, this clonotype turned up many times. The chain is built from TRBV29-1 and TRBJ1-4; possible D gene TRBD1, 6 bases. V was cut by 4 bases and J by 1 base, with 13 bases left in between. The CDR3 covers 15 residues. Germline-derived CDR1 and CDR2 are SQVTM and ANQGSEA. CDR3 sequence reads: CSVGEVTGTNEKLFF. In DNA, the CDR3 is TGCAGCGTTGGGGAGGTGACAGGAACTAATGAAAAACTGTTTTTT.

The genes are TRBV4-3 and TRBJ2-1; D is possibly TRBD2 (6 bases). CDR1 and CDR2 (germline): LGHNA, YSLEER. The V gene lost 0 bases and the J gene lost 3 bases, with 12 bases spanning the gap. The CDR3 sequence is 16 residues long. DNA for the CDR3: TGCGCCAGCAGCCAAGATGGAGGGGCGGTCTACAATGAGCAGTTCTTC. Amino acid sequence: CASSQDGGAVYNEQFF.

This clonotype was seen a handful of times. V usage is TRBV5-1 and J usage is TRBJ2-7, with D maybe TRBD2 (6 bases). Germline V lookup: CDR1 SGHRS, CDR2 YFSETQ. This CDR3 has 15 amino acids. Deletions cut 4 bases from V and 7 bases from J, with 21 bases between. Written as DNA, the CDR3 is TGCGCCAGCAGCCAGGGTGTGACTAGATCTGGAGAGCAGTACTTC. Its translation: CASSQGVTRSGEQYF.